This section outlines one T cell receptor (beta chain) sequence together with its context. These data come from a study of blood T cell repertoires in COVID-19. Study-wide background: Some COVID-19 samples were acute and others convalescent; all came from the United States, Italy and Spain. Sources were T cells, B-cell-depleted T cells, or PBMCs; the material itself was cDNA or gDNA.

Under the authors' procedure: Reference gene primers were amplified, and this amplification served to estimate nucleated cell counts. Sequenced by immunoSEQ multiplex PCR; TCRdb stores in-frame clones only, minus some. For V, J and clone size, that table is used; D and trimming come from the DNA. Among approximately 410,000 clones listed, 70% to 90% were seen once. Germline CDR1 is LGHDT and CDR2 is YNNKEL (reference sequence). The trim removed 4 bases at V and 6 bases at J, leaving 13 bases unmatched. The CDR3 loop spans 17 amino acids. The source is a woman in her twenties or thirties with active or convalescent COVID-19. Source material: peripheral blood. The J gene is TRBJ2-7, the V gene TRBV3-1 (or the pseudogene TRBV3-2); TRBD1 matches 12 bases. The DNA of the CDR3 is TGTGCCAGCAGCCCCTCCGGGACAGGGGGCGAGGTTGGCGAGCAGTACTTC. Protein sequence: CASSPSGTGGEVGEQYF.